Listed here are 11 T cell receptor beta chains from one sample, sequenced in a study of cytomegalovirus exposure and HLA in healthy donors. Use of 60 Vbeta and 13 Jbeta primers characterized the PCR. TCRdb keeps only in-frame clones here, not all; method: immunoSEQ multiplex PCR. The table includes more than 150,000 clones, 77% detected once. Source material: PBMCs. These receptors were taken from a man aged 18 to 29 in good health and CMV-seronegative.

The chain is built from TRBV19 and TRBJ2-2; the match to TRBD2 covers 9 bases. The CDR3 sequence is 19 residues long. The germline V gene encodes CDR1 LNHDA and CDR2 SQIVND (reference sequence). J lost 2 bases, V lost 5 bases, and 15 bases had no gene match. Here the CDR3 DNA reads TGTGCCAGTAGTCCCGATGTGTGGCGGGGGGGCCTTAACACCGGGGAGCTGTTTTTT. It is translated as CASSPDVWRGGLNTGELFF.

The chain employs TRBV5-1 and TRBJ2-7, with D perhaps TRBD1 (6 bases). The CDR3 loop spans 14 amino acids. Germline V gene lookup returns CDR1 SGHRS and CDR2 YFSETQ. V lost 1 base to trimming and J lost 2 bases, with 10 bases between them. CDR3 coding DNA: TGCGCCAGCAGCTTGAGTAAGGGGGCCTACGAGCAGTACTTC. Its protein is CASSLSKGAYEQYF.

The rearrangement uses TRBV29-1 and TRBJ2-4, with D possibly matching TRBD1 (6 bases). There are 14 residues in the CDR3. Trimming took off 7 bases at V and 4 bases at J, with 17 bases between the two ends. Germline V gene data show CDR1 as SQVTM and CDR2 as ANQGSEA. CDR3: CSATSRDKKNIQYF. CDR3 in DNA: TGCAGCGCTACATCCCGGGACAAGAAAAACATTCAGTACTTC.

The rearrangement uses TRBV7-8 and TRBJ2-1; 7 bases are shared with TRBD2. The CDR3 has 13 residues. Germline V gene lookup returns CDR1 SGHVS and CDR2 FQNEAQ. The junction had 4 bases not matched to a gene; V was cut back by 5 bases and J by 6 bases. In DNA form, the CDR3 reads TGTGCCAGCAGCAACTCGGGAGGCAATGAGCAGTTCTTC. This sequence encodes CASSNSGGNEQFF.

The genes are TRBV9 and TRBJ2-3; 7 bases are shared with TRBD2. V was pared by 4 bases and J by 0 bases, with 2 bases of the junction left unmatched. The CDR3 runs 14 residues. CDR1 and CDR2 from the germline V gene are SGDLS and YYNGEE. The CDR3 spells CASSKTSSTDTQYF. The CDR3 DNA reads as TGTGCCAGCAGCAAGACTAGCAGCACAGATACGCAGTATTTT. Looking up the rest from reference TRBV9 and TRBJ2-3 gives the full variable domain: DSGVTQTPKHLITATGQRVTLRCSPRSGDLSVYWYQQSLDQGLQFLIQYYNGEERAKGNILERFSAQQFPDLHSELNLSSLELGDSALYFCASSKTSSTDTQYFGPGTRLTVL.

The chain uses TRBV10-1 and TRBJ2-3; a possible D gene is TRBD1 (5 bases). V was trimmed by 0 bases and J by 0 bases, leaving 16 bases between them. The CDR3 has 18 amino acids. Germline V gives CDR1 WNHNN, CDR2 SYGVQD (reference sequence). The CDR3 loop reads CASSESKETGPSTDTQYF. The DNA for the CDR3 is TGCGCCAGCAGTGAGTCTAAGGAAACAGGCCCTAGCACAGATACGCAGTATTTT.

V and J are TRBV5-1 and TRBJ2-2, with D possibly being TRBD1 (6 bases). V was clipped by 4 bases and J by 2 bases, with 12 bases between them. The germline gives CDR1 SGHRS, CDR2 YFSETQ. This CDR3 comprises 15 residues. The chain's CDR3 is CASSPGQLNTGELFF. Written as DNA, the CDR3 is TGCGCCAGCAGCCCCGGACAGCTTAACACCGGGGAGCTGTTTTTT.

The chain recombines TRBV7-8 with TRBJ2-7; 8 bases line up with TRBD1. This CDR3 region has 16 residues. The germline V gene has CDR1 SGHVS and CDR2 FQNEAQ. V gave up 1 base and J gave up 1 base; unmatched junction bases: 6. CDR3 residues: CASSLDDRGVSYEQYF. CDR3 nucleotide sequence: TGTGCCAGCAGCTTAGACGACAGGGGAGTTTCCTACGAGCAGTACTTC.

This rearrangement joins TRBV7-2 to TRBJ1-5; the D is unclear. Trimming pared 5 bases from V and 1 base from J, leaving 12 bases between. CDR3 length: 15 amino acids. Per germline, CDR1 SGHTA and CDR2 FQGNSA. CDR3 sequence (DNA): TGTGCCAGCAGCCAGAGGTCTGCGAGCAATCAGCCCCAGCATTTT. It is translated as CASSQRSASNQPQHF.

This chain links TRBV19 with TRBJ2-7, with TRBD2 matching over 8 bases. CDR3 length: 18 amino acids. CDR1 is LNHDA and CDR2 is SQIVND in the germline V gene (reference sequence). Germline trimming cut 4 bases from V and 5 bases from J; bases unmatched to any gene: 19. The CDR3 is CASSRGIVGGRLRDEQYF. Written as DNA, the CDR3 is TGTGCCAGTAGTAGGGGGATTGTGGGCGGGAGGCTTCGGGACGAGCAGTACTTC.

This clone came up a few times. The chain couples TRBV25-1 to TRBJ2-3, with a possible D match to TRBD2 (5 bases). Per germline, CDR1 MGHDK and CDR2 SYGVNS. The CDR3 spans 15 residues. V was shortened by 6 bases and J by 0 bases, with 13 bases between the two germline ends. The CDR3 bases are TGTGCCAGCAGACCCGGACGGACTAGCACAGATACGCAGTATTTT. As protein: CASRPGRTSTDTQYF.